The clone carrying this TCR beta chain was detected only a few times. The antigen is unknown. The entry originates in a study of T-cell memory formation after mild COVID-19. The CDR3 is 15 amino acids. Germline loops: CDR1 SGHAT, CDR2 FQNNGV. The V gene lost 4 bases and the J gene lost 0 bases, with 9 bases spanning the gap. One entry per CDR3 protein results from TCRdb running MiXCR on the 5' RACE reads. The table has 550,000 to 600,000 distinct CDR3 sequences, approximately 15% seen once. Study results and limitations: Day 37-peaking second-wave clones had unconfirmed SARS-CoV-2 specificity. CD4+ bias marked clones expanding day 15 to 37, unlike balanced contracting clones.

The chain links TRBV11-2 to TRBJ1-4; unclear D gene. The sequence derives from an adult woman who had mild COVID-19 (a few samples of this study predate the infection). Cell type and time point are not known. Sample: PBMCs or a T cell subset sorted from them (not recorded which). CDR3 protein: CASSSGGSTNEKLFF. The CDR3 DNA reads TGTGCCAGCAGCTCCGGAGGGTCAACTAATGAAAAACTGTTTTTT.